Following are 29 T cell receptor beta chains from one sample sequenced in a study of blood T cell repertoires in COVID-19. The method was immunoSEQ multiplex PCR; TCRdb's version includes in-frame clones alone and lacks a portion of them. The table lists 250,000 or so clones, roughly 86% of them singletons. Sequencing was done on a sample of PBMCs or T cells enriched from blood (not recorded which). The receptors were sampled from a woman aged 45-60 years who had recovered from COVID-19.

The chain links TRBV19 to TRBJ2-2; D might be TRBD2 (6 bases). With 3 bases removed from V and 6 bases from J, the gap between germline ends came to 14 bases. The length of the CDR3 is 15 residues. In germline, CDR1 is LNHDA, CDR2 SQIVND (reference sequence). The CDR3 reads CASSIPSEGAGELFF. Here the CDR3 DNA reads TGTGCCAGTAGTATTCCTAGCGAAGGGGCCGGGGAGCTGTTTTTT.

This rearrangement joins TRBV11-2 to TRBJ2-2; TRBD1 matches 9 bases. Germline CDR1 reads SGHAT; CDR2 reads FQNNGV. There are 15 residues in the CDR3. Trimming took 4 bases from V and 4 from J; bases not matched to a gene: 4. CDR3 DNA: TGTGCCAGCAGCTCCGGGACAGGGACCACCGGGGAGCTGTTTTTT. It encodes CASSSGTGTTGELFF.

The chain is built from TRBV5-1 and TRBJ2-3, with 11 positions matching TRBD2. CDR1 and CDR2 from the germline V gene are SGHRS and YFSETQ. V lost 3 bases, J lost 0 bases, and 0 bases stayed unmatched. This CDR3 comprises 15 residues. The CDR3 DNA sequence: TGCGCCAGCAGCTGGACTAGCGGGAGCACAGATACGCAGTATTTT. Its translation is CASSWTSGSTDTQYF.

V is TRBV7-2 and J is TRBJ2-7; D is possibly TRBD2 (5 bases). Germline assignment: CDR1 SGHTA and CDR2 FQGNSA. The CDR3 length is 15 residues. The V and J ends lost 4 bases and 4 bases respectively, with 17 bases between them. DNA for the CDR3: TGTGCCAGCAGCTCCTCTGAGCGGACGGGGTACGAGCAGTACTTC. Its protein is CASSSSERTGYEQYF.

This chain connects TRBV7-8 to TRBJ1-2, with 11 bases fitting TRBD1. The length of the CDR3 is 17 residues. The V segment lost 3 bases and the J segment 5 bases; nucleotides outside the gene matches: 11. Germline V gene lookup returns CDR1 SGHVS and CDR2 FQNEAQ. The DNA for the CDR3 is TGTGCCAGCAGCTTGCGCCCGGGGACAGGGGGTAGTTATGGCTACACCTTC. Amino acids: CASSLRPGTGGSYGYTF.

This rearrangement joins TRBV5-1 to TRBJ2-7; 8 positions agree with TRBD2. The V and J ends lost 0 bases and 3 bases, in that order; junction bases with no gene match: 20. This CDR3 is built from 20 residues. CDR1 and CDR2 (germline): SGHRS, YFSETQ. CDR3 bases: TGCGCCAGCAGCTTGGCCACGGGACATCATACTAGCGGACCAATCTACGAGCAGTACTTC. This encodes CASSLATGHHTSGPIYEQYF.

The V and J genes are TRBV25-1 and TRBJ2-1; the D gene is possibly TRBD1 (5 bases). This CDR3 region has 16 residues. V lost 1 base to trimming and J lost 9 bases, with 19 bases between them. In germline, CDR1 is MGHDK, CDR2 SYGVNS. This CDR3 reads CASSESRVGNSGEQFF. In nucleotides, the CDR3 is TGTGCCAGCAGTGAATCCAGGGTGGGGAACTCGGGTGAGCAGTTCTTC.

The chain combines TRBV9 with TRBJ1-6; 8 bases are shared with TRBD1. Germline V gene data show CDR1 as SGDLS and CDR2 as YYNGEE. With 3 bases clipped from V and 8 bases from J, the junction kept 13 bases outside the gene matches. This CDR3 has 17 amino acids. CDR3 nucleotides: TGTGCCAGCAGCGCAAGAGGGGGAGGACAGGGTGATTCACCCCTCCACTTT. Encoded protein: CASSARGGGQGDSPLHF.

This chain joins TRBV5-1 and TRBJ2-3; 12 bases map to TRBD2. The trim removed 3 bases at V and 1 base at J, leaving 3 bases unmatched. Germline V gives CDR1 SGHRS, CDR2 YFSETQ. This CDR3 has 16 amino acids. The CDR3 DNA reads TGCGCCAGCAGCTCCCGACTAGCGGGGGGCACAGATACGCAGTATTTT. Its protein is CASSSRLAGGTDTQYF.

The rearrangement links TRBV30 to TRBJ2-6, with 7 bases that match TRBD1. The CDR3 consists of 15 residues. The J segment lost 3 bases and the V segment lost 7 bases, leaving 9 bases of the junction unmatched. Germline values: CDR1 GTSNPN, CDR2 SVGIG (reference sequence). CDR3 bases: TGTGCCTACAGGGGAAAGGGATTTGGGGCCAACGTCCTGACTTTC. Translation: CAYRGKGFGANVLTF.

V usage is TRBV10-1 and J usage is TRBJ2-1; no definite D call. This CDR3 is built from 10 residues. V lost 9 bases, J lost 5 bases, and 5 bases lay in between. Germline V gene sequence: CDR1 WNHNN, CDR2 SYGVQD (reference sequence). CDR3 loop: CARLHNEQFF. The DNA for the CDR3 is TGCGCCAGACTACACAATGAGCAGTTCTTC.

The CDR3 region has the DNA TGTGCCAGCGGACAGGGGAAGAACACTGAAGCTTTCTTT. Its protein product is CASGQGKNTEAFF. The chain combines TRBV27 with TRBJ1-1; TRBD1 matches at 9 bases. The CDR3 consists of 13 residues. Per germline, CDR1 MNHEY and CDR2 SMNVEV (reference sequence). V dropped 8 bases and J dropped 1; count of bases not matched to a gene: 2.

The CDR3: CASSVLGLAGDSEQFF. The CDR3 DNA follows: TGTGCCAGCAGCGTTCTGGGACTAGCGGGAGATAGTGAGCAGTTCTTC. V and J are TRBV9 and TRBJ2-1, with 14 bases matching TRBD2. With 2 bases clipped from V and 9 bases from J, the junction kept 7 bases outside the gene matches. Germline values: CDR1 SGDLS, CDR2 YYNGEE. The CDR3 is 16 amino acids. The full variable domain, completed using reference TRBV9 and TRBJ2-1, is DSGVTQTPKHLITATGQRVTLRCSPRSGDLSVYWYQQSLDQGLQFLIQYYNGEERAKGNILERFSAQQFPDLHSELNLSSLELGDSALYFCASSVLGLAGDSEQFFGPGTRLTVL.

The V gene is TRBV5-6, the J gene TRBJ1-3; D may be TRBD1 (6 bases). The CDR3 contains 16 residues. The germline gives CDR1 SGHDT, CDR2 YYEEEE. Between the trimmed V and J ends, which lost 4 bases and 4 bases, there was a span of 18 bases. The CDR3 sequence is CASSPPGGALGNTIYF. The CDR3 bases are TGTGCCAGCAGCCCGCCGGGGGGCGCATTGGGAAACACCATATATTTT.

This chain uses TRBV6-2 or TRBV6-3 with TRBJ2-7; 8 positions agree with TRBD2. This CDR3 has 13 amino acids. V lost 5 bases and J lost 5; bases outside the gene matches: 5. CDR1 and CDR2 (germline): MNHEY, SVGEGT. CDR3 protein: CASSQAGVDEQYF. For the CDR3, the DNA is TGTGCCAGCAGTCAAGCGGGAGTCGACGAGCAGTACTTC.

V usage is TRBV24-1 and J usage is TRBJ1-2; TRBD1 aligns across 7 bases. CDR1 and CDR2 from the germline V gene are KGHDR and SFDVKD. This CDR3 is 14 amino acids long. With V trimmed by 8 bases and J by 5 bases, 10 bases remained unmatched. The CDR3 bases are TGTGCCACCAAGCGACAGGGACCGACGTATGGCTACACCTTC. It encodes CATKRQGPTYGYTF.

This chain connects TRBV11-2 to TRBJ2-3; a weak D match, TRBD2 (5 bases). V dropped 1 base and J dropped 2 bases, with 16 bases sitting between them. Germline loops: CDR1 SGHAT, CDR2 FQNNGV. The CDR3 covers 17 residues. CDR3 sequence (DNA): TGTGCCAGCAGCTTAGCCGGTGGAGCGGCGTCCACAGATACGCAGTATTTT. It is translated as CASSLAGGAASTDTQYF.

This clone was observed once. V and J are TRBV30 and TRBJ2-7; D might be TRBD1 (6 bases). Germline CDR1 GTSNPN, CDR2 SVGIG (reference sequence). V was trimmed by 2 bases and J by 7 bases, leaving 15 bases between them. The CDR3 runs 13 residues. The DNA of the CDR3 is TGTGCCTGGAGTCAAGGAGACAGGTTTGAGCAGTACTTC. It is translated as CAWSQGDRFEQYF.

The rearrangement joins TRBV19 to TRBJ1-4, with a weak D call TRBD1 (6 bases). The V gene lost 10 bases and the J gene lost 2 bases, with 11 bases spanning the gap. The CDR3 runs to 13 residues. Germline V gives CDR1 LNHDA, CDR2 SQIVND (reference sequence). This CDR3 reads CAILDSTNEKLFF. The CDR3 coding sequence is TGTGCCATTCTGGACAGTACTAATGAAAAACTGTTTTTT.

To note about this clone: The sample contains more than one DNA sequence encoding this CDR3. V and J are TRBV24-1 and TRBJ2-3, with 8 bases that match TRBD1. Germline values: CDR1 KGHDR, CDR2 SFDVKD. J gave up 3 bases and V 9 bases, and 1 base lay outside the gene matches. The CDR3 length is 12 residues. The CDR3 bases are TGTGCCACCGGGACAGGTACAGATACGCAGTATTTT. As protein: CATGTGTDTQYF.

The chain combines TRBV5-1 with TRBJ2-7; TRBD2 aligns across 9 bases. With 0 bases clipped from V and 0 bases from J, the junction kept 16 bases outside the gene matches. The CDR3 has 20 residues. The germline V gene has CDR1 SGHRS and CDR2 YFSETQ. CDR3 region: CASSLDSGESTSGASYEQYF. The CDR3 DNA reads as TGCGCCAGCAGCTTGGATAGCGGAGAGTCGACTAGCGGTGCCTCCTACGAGCAGTACTTC.

The CDR3 nucleotides read TGCGCCAGCACCACATTCGGGGGTCAGGTAGCCGAAGCTTTCTTT. Its translation is CASTTFGGQVAEAFF. The chain couples TRBV5-1 to TRBJ1-1; perhaps TRBD1 as D (5 bases). Germline CDR1 SGHRS, CDR2 YFSETQ. V was clipped by 6 bases and J by 8 bases, with 23 bases between them. This CDR3 is built from 15 residues. The full variable domain, with the rest looked up from reference TRBV5-1 and TRBJ1-1, is KAGVTQTPRYLIKTRGQQVTLSCSPISGHRSVSWYQQTPGQGLQFLFEYFSETQRNKGNFPGRFSGRQFSNSRSEMNVSTLELGDSALYLCASTTFGGQVAEAFFGQGTRLTVV.

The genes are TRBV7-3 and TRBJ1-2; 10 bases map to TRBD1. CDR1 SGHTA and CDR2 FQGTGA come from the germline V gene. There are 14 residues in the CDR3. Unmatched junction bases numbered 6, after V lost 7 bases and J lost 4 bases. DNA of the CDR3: TGTGCCAGCAACGGGACAGGGGTCAGCTATGGCTACACCTTC. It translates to CASNGTGVSYGYTF. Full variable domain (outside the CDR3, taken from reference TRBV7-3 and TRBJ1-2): GAGVSQTPSNKVTEKGKYVELRCDPISGHTALYWYRQSLGQGPEFLIYFQGTGAADDSGLPNDRFFAVRPEGSVSTLKIQRTERGDSAVYLCASNGTGVSYGYTFGSGTRLTVV.

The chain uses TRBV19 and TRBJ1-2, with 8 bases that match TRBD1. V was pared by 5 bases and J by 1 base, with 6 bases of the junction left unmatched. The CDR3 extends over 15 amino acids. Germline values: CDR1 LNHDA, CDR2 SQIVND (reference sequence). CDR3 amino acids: CASSFGTGHNYGYTF. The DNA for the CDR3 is TGTGCCAGTAGTTTCGGGACAGGACATAACTATGGCTACACCTTC.

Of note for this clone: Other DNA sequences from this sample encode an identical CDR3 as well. The CDR3 loop reads CASSQESGTEAFF. CDR3 nucleotides: TGTGCCAGCAGCCAAGAGTCGGGGACTGAAGCTTTCTTT. The chain employs TRBV3-1 (or the pseudogene TRBV3-2) and TRBJ1-1; D is unclear. The CDR3 is 13 residues long. The germline gives CDR1 LGHDT, CDR2 YNNKEL (reference sequence). Trimming cost V 0 bases and J 5 bases, with 7 bases left between them.

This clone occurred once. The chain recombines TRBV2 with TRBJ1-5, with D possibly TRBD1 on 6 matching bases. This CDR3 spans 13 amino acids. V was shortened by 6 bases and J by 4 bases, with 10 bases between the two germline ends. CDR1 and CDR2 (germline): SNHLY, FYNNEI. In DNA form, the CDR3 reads TGTGCCAGCAGATACAGGGCTAATCAGCCCCAGCATTTT. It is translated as CASRYRANQPQHF.

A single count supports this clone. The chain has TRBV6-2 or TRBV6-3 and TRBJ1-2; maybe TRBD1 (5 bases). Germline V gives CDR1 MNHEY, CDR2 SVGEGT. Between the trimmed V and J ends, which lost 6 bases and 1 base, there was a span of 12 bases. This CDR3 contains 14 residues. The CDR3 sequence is CASSQEGLNYGYTF. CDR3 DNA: TGTGCCAGCAGCCAAGAGGGACTTAACTATGGCTACACCTTC.

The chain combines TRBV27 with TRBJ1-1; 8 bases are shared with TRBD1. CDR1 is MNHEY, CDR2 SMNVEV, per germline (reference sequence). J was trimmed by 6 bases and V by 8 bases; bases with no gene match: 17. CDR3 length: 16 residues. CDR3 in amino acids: CASLPGGATRSAEAFF. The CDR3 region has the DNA TGTGCCAGCCTCCCAGGGGGCGCGACCAGGTCCGCTGAAGCTTTCTTT.

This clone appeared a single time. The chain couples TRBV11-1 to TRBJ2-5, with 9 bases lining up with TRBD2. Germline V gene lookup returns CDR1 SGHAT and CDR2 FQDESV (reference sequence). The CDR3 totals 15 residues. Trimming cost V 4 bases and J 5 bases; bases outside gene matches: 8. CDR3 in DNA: TGTGCCAGCAGCTACTCTAGCGGGAATATGGAGACCCAGTACTTC. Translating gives CASSYSSGNMETQYF.